This record looks at one T cell receptor beta chain sequence and its context. What it recognizes is unknown. Trimming took 2 bases from V and 0 from J, leaving 15 bases between them. The CDR3 is 17 amino acids. This sample is drawn from a study of cytomegalovirus exposure and HLA in healthy donors. Study as a whole: Researchers found that just over 80% of some 400 genotyped donors fell within the Caucasian-associated ancestry cluster. Study-level points and caveats: Investigators reported 150 to 200 TCR beta chains as tied to cytomegalovirus. Previous analysis showed most TCR beta V segments were productive about 87% or about 30% of the time. Reportedly, TCR beta sequences accurately predicted HLA-A and HLA-B alleles in most subjects.

Both 60 Vbeta primers and 13 Jbeta primers went into the PCR. Measured with immunoSEQ multiplex PCR; TCRdb has only the in-frame clones, and not every one. This sample has 150,000 to 200,000 clones, with approximately 79% found just once. This receptor was obtained from a man aged 35-49 years in good health and CMV-seronegative. The chain is built from TRBV5-3 and TRBJ1-5, with a weak D call TRBD1 (5 bases). TRBV5-3 is treated as an ORF (open reading frame) with a function not yet certain. Sequenced material: PBMCs. CDR3 sequence: CARSFPDSEYSNQPQHF. The CDR3 region has the DNA TGTGCCAGAAGCTTCCCCGACAGCGAATATAGCAATCAGCCCCAGCATTTT.